Here is one TCR beta chain with its context. This sample is drawn from a study of control samples from healthy donors and cancer patients. Germline loops: CDR1 MGHRA, CDR2 YSYEKL. Trimming left V 4 bases short and J 7 bases short, with 20 bases between. The CDR3 has 17 amino acids. Clones were sequenced by immunoSEQ multiplex PCR, and TCRdb holds only the in-frame ones, with some missing. The table lists tens of thousands of clones, approximately 80% of them singletons. The sequenced sample was PBMCs. The chain uses TRBV4-1 and TRBJ1-6; no clear D gene. The TCR was taken from a man aged 60-69 years with colorectal cancer. This CDR3 reads CASSRVEWAPENSPLHF. The CDR3 coding sequence is TGCGCCAGCAGCCGAGTCGAATGGGCACCCGAAAATTCACCCCTCCACTTT.